This T cell receptor beta chain derives from a study of identical twins. A template switching step contributed a universal primer site, while unique molecular identifiers were present in the cDNA. TCRdb reprocessed the 5' RACE reads via MiXCR and lists one record per CDR3 protein. The table includes 130,000 to 150,000 distinct CDR3 sequences, 3% to 4.5% detected once. V shed 0 bases, J shed 5 bases, and the junction held 6 bases outside the gene matches. CDR3 length: 15 amino acids. Germline V gene sequence: CDR1 SGDLS, CDR2 YYNGEE. This clonotype was counted many times. Its target is not known. Study findings and constraints: The abundant beta clonotypes from cord blood had fewer insertions, and memory repertoires had none of this.

The J gene is TRBJ2-5, the V gene TRBV9; TRBD1 aligns across 8 bases. Sample: memory T cells sorted from blood. This receptor was taken from a man between 18 and 35 years old in good health. The CDR3: CASSVAGTGGETQYF. The CDR3 DNA sequence: TGTGCCAGCAGCGTAGCCGGGACAGGTGGGGAGACCCAGTACTTC.